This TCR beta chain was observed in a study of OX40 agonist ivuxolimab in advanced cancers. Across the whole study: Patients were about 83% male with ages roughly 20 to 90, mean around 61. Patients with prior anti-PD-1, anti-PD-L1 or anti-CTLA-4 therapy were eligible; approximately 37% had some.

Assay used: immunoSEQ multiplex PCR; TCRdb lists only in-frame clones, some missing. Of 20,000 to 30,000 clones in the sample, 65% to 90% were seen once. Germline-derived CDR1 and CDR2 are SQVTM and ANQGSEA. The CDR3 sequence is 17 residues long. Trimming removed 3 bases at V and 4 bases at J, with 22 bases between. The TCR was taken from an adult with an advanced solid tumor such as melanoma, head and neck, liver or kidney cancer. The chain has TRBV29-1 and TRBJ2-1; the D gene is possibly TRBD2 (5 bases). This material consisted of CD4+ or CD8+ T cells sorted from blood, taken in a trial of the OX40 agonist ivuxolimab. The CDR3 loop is CSVELGGAPTPYNEQFF. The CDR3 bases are TGCAGCGTTGAGTTAGGAGGAGCTCCAACTCCTTACAATGAGCAGTTCTTC.